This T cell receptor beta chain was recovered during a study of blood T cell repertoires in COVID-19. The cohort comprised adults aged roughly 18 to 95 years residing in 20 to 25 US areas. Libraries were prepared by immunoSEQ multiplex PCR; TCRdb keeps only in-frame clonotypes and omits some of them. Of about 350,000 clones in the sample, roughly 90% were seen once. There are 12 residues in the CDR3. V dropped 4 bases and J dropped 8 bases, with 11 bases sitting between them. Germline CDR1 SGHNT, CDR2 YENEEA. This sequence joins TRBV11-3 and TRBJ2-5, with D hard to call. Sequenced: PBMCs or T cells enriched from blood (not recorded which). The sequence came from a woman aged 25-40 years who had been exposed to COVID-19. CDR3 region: CASSSLRRTQYF. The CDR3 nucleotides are TGTGCCAGCAGCTCGTTGCGGAGAACCCAGTACTTC.